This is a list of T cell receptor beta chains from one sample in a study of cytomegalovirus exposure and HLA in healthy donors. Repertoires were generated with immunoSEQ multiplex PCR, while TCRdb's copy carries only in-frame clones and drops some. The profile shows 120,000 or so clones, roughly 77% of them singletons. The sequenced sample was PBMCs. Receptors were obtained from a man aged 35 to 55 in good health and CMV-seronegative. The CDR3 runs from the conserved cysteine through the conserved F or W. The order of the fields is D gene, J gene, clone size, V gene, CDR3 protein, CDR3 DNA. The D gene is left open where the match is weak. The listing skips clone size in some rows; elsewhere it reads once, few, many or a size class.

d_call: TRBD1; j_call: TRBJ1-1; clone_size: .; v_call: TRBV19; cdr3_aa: CASSISGTGGLRTEAFF; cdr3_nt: TGTGCCAGTAGTATTTCCGGGACAGGGGGCCTGAGGACTGAAGCTTTCTTT
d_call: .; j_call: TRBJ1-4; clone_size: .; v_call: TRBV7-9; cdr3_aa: CASSSTVATNEKLFF; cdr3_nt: TGTGCCAGCAGCTCAACAGTGGCAACTAATGAAAAACTGTTTTTT
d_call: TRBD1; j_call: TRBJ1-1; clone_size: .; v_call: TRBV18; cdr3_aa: CASSPAQGANTEAFF; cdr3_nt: TGTGCCAGCTCACCTGCACAGGGGGCTAACACTGAAGCTTTCTTT
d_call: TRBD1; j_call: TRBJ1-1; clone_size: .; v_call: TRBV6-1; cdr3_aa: CANSIGQGTEAFF; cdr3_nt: TGTGCCAATTCGATCGGACAGGGCACTGAAGCTTTCTTT
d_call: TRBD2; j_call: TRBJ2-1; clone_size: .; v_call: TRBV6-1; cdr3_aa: CASSEPGTSGFNEQFF; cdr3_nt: TGTGCCAGCAGTGAACCGGGGACTAGCGGATTCAATGAGCAGTTCTTC
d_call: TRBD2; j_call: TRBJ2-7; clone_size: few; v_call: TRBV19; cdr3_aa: CASSIGLAGGPSEQYF; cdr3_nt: TGTGCCAGTAGTATCGGGCTAGCGGGAGGGCCCAGCGAGCAGTACTTC
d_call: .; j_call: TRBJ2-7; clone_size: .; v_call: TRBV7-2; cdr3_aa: CASSLTQGQYEQYF; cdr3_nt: TGTGCCAGCAGTCTAACCCAAGGACAGTACGAGCAGTACTTC
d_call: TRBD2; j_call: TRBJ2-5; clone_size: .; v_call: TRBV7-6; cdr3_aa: CASSPLAGGIRETQYF; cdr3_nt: TGTGCCAGCAGCCCACTAGCGGGGGGGATACGGGAGACCCAGTACTTC
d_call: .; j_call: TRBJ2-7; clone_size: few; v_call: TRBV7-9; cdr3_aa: CASSFPNRAGDPYEQYF; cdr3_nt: TGTGCCAGCAGCTTCCCCAACAGGGCAGGGGACCCCTACGAGCAGTACTTC
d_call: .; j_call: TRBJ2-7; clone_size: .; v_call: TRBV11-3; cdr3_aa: CASSTGSSYEQYF; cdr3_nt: TGTGCCAGCAGTACGGGAAGCTCCTACGAGCAGTACTTC
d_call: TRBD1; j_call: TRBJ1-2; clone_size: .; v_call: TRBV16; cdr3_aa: CASSQYWLTGTGVVGGYTF; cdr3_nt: TGTGCCAGCAGCCAATATTGGCTCACCGGGACAGGGGTTGTTGGTGGCTACACCTTC
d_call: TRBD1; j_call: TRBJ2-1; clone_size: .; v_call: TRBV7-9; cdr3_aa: CASSRDRFTNEQFF; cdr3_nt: TGTGCCAGCAGCCGGGACAGGTTCACCAATGAGCAGTTCTTC
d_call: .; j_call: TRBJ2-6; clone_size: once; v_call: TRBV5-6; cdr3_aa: CASRSQGANVLTF; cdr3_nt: TGTGCCAGCAGATCTCAGGGGGCCAACGTCCTGACTTTC
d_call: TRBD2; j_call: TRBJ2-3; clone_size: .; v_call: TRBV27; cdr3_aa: CASITRGGLADTQYF; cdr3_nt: TGTGCCAGCATAACGCGGGGGGGCCTCGCAGATACGCAGTATTTT
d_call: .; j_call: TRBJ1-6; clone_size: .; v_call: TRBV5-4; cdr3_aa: CASRVQGPNSPLHF; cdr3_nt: TGTGCCAGCAGGGTGCAGGGCCCCAATTCACCCCTCCACTTT
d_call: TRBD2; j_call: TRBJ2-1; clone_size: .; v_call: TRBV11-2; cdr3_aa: CASSLVLAGGYNEQFF; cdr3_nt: TGTGCCAGCAGCTTAGTGCTGGCGGGAGGCTACAATGAGCAGTTCTTC
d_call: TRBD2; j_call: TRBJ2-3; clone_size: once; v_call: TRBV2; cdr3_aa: CASRWGLAGGADTQYF; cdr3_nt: TGTGCCAGCAGATGGGGACTAGCGGGGGGTGCAGATACGCAGTATTTT
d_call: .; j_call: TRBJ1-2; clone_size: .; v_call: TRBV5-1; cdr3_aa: CASSAGGAPVGYTF; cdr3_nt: TGCGCCAGCAGCGCCGGGGGTGCCCCAGTGGGCTACACCTTC
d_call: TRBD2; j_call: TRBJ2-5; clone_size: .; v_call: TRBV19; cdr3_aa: CASRGRGETQYF; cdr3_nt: TGTGCCAGTAGAGGGAGGGGAGAGACCCAGTACTTC
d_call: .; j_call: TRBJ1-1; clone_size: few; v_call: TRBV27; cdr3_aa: CASSFAIGSEAFF; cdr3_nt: TGTGCCAGCAGTTTCGCAATTGGCAGTGAAGCTTTCTTT
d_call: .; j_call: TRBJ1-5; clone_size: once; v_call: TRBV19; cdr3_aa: CASSTQGGPQPQHF; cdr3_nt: TGTGCCAGTAGTACACAGGGTGGTCCGCAGCCCCAGCATTTT
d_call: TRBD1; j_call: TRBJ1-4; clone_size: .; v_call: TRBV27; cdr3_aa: CASSLRLITRTGANEKLFF; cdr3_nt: TGTGCCAGCAGTCTCAGACTAATAACAAGGACAGGGGCTAATGAAAAACTGTTTTTT
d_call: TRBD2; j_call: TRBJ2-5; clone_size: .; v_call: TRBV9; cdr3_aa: CASSVRPPDSGGTQETQYF; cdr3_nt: TGTGCCAGCAGCGTACGACCTCCGGATAGCGGGGGGACCCAAGAGACCCAGTACTTC
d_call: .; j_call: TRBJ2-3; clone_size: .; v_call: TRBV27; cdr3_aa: CEAKSVSSTDTQYF; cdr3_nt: TGTGAAGCCAAGTCGGTTTCTAGCACAGATACGCAGTATTTT
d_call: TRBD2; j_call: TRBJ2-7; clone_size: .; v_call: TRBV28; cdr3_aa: CASSLSGGVHEQYF; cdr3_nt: TGTGCCAGCAGTCTTAGCGGGGGAGTTCACGAGCAGTACTTC
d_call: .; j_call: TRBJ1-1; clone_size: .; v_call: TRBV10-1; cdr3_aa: CASSSGENTEAFF; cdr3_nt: TGCGCCAGCAGTTCGGGAGAGAACACTGAAGCTTTCTTT
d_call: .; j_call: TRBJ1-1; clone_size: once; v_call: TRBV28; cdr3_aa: CASTGGRVHTEAFF; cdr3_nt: TGTGCCAGCACGGGGGGGCGGGTTCACACTGAAGCTTTCTTT
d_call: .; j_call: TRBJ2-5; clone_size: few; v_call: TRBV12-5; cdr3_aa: CASGAQVTQYF; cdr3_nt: TGTGCTAGTGGGGCCCAAGTGACCCAGTACTTC
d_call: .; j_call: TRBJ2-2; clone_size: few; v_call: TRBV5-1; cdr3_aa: CASSPLAGGGELFF; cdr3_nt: TGCGCCAGCAGCCCCCTGGCCGGGGGCGGGGAGCTGTTTTTT
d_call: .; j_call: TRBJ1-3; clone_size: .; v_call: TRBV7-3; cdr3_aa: CASSLGGSSGNTIYF; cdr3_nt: TGTGCCAGCAGCTTAGGGGGGTCGTCTGGAAACACCATATATTTT
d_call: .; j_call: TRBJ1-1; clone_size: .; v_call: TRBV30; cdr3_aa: CAWSRGGGGASEAFF; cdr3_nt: TGTGCCTGGAGTAGGGGGGGAGGGGGGGCATCTGAAGCTTTCTTT
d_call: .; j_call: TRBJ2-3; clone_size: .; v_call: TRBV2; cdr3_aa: CASSESEGAQYF; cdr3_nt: TGTGCCAGCAGTGAATCAGAGGGTGCGCAGTATTTT
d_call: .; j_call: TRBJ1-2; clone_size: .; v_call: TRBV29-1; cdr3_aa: CSVEVFGQHYGYTF; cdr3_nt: TGCAGCGTTGAAGTTTTCGGACAGCACTATGGCTACACCTTC
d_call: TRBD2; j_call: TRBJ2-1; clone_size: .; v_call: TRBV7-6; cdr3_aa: CASSHGGGRARLNEQFF; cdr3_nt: TGTGCCAGCAGCCATGGGGGCGGGAGGGCGCGATTGAATGAGCAGTTCTTC
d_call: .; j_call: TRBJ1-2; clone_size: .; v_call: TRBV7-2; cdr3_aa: CASSLDGGYTF; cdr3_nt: TGTGCCAGCAGCTTAGACGGTGGCTACACCTTC
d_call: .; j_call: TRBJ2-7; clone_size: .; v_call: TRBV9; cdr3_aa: CASSVGQSSYEQYF; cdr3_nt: TGTGCCAGCAGCGTTGGACAGTCCTCCTACGAGCAGTACTTC
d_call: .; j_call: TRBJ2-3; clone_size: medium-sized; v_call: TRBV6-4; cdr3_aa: CASSSGSTDTQYF; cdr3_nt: TGTGCCAGCAGTAGCGGGAGCACAGATACGCAGTATTTT